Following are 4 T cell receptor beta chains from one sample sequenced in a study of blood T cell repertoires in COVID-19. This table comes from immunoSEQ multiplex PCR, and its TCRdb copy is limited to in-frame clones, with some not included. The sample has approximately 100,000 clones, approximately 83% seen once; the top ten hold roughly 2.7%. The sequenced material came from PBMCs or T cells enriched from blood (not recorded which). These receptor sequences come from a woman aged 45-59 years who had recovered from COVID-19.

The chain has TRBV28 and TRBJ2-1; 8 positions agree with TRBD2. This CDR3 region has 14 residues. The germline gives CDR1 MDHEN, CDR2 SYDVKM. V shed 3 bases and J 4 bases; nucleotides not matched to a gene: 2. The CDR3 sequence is CASSLGGGYNEQFF. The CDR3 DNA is TGTGCCAGCAGTTTGGGCGGGGGGTACAATGAGCAGTTCTTC. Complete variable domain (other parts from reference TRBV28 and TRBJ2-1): DVKVTQSSRYLVKRTGEKVFLECVQDMDHENMFWYRQDPGLGLRLIYFSYDVKMKEKGDIPEGYSVSREKKERFSLILESASTNQTSMYLCASSLGGGYNEQFFGPGTRLTVL.

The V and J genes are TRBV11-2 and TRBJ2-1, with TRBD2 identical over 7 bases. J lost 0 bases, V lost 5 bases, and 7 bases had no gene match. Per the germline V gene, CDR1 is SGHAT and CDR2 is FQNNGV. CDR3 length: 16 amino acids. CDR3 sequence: CASSLAGRSSYNEQFF. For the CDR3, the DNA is TGTGCCAGCAGCCTCGCCGGGAGGAGCTCCTACAATGAGCAGTTCTTC.

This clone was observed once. Here the CDR3 reads CASGSDTKNYGYTF. The CDR3 DNA is TGTGCCAGCGGATCGGACACCAAAAACTATGGCTACACCTTC. The rearrangement links TRBV2 to TRBJ1-2, with D perhaps TRBD1 (5 bases). This CDR3 is built from 14 residues. V was pared by 8 bases and J by 2 bases, with 15 bases between. CDR1 and CDR2 (germline): SNHLY, FYNNEI.

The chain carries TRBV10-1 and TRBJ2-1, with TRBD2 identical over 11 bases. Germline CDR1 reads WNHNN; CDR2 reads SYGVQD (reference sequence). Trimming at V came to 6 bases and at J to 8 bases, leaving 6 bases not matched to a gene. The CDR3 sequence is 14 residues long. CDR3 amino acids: CASSLAGGRDEQFF. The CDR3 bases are TGCGCCAGCAGCCTAGCGGGAGGTAGAGATGAGCAGTTCTTC.